This paragraph reports one TCR beta chain. At one of its ends the junction is not consistent with the germline gene, which may arise from a read error. The data belong to a study of blood T cells in healthy people across ages. With a J-beta primer mix and a sample-barcoded 5' primer, a second PCR ran about 7 to 11 cycles. Template switching added a 12-random-nucleotide identifier to every cDNA molecule. MiXCR, applied by TCRdb to the 5' RACE reads, yields one record per CDR3 protein. The sample has 910,000 or so distinct CDR3 sequences; roughly 51% are singletons. The donors, aged about 6 to 95, were healthy Caucasians from Russia. Every donor gave about 9 milliliters of peripheral blood. Germline values: CDR1 LNHNV, CDR2 YYDKDF (reference sequence). This CDR3 contains 13 residues.

V gene TRBV15 combines with J gene TRBJ2-3; TRBD1 matches at 9 bases. The specimen was blood. This receptor was taken from an older woman in good health. CDR3 DNA sequence: TGTGCCTCCAGCAGGCCACAGGGGGCTACGCAGTATTTT. This sequence encodes CASSRPQGATQYF.